This TCR beta chain is from a study of blood T cell repertoires in COVID-19. Study-level information: T cells, B-cell-depleted T cells, or PBMCs provided the cDNA or gDNA that served as material.

Generated by immunoSEQ multiplex PCR, the TCRdb table keeps only in-frame clones and is missing some. The data contain approximately 98,000 clones, 82% of them singletons. This CDR3 contains 15 residues. V was shortened by 5 bases and J by 6 bases, with 19 bases between the two germline ends. Germline V gives CDR1 SGHVS, CDR2 FQNEAQ. The chain couples TRBV7-8 to TRBJ1-1; D unclear. This sequence was found in a man aged 80 or over with acute or convalescent COVID-19. The source material was peripheral blood. The CDR3 sequence: CASSGMGGDGAEAFF. The CDR3 coding sequence is TGTGCCAGCAGCGGCATGGGCGGGGATGGGGCTGAAGCTTTCTTT.